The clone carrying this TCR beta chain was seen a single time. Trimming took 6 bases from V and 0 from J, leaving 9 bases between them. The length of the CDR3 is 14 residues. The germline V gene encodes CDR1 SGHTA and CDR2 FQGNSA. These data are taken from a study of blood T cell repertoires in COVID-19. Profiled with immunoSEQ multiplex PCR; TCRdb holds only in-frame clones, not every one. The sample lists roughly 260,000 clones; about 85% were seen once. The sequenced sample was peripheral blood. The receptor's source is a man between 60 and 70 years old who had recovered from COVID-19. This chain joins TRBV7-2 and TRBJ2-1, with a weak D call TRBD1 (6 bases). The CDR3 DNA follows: TGTGCCAGCAGTGGGGGCCTCTCCTACAATGAGCAGTTCTTC. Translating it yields CASSGGLSYNEQFF.